The 2 T cell receptor beta chains presented below share a single source sample, sequenced in a study of STAT3 mutations in large granular lymphocyte leukemia. Notes on the study in general: In T-cell large granular lymphocyte leukemia, about half of patients showed multiple immunodominant subclonotypes.

Their cognate antigens are unknown. Some clones are missing from TCRdb's copy, which holds only in-frame ones; the method was immunoSEQ multiplex PCR. The repertoire holds under 1,500 clones, under 75% seen once, with about a tenth in the top ten. Material for sequencing was peripheral blood mononuclear cells. The receptors derive from a woman between 65 and 79 years old with T-cell large granular lymphocyte leukemia. Some clones in this sample may be carry-over from other donors' samples.

Only one count was recorded for this clone. The chain employs TRBV7-2 and TRBJ2-7, with D uncertain. CDR1 and CDR2 from the germline V gene are SGHTA and FQGNSA. The ends were cut back, 2 bases at V and 7 bases at J, with 18 bases in the middle. The length of the CDR3 is 15 residues. The CDR3, as DNA: TGTGCCAGCAGCTTAAGACTCCTTCCCCCCCGGGAGCAGTACTTC. Its protein product is CASSLRLLPPREQYF.

In this sample, this clone turned up once. This chain joins TRBV18 and TRBJ1-4; D is undetermined. The CDR3 is made up of 13 amino acids. Trimming cost V 3 bases and J 8 bases, with 10 bases left between them. Germline V gives CDR1 KGHSH, CDR2 LQKENI. The CDR3 DNA reads as TGTGCCAGCTCACCGGGGTCTGGAGAAAAACTGTTTTTT. As protein: CASSPGSGEKLFF.